Listed here are 15 T cell receptor beta chains from one sample, sequenced in a study of cytomegalovirus exposure and HLA in healthy donors. PCR involved 60 Vbeta and 13 Jbeta primers. Data came from immunoSEQ multiplex PCR; TCRdb stores just in-frame clones and leaves some out. Here the sample spans about 110,000 clones, more than 60% being singletons. The sequencing input was PBMCs. All receptors derive from a female donor in good health and CMV-seropositive.

This chain links TRBV30 with TRBJ2-1, with D possibly TRBD2 on 5 matching bases. CDR3 size: 14 residues. Germline V gives CDR1 GTSNPN, CDR2 SVGIG (reference sequence). Trimming left V 3 bases short and J 7 bases short, with 16 bases between. The CDR3 DNA is TGTGCCTGGAGAGGAGCGGTAATGGGGAATGAGCAGTTCTTC. Translated, it gives CAWRGAVMGNEQFF.

The chain joins TRBV7-2 to TRBJ2-7; D ambiguous. V was clipped by 0 bases and J by 5 bases, with 8 bases between them. The germline gives CDR1 SGHTA, CDR2 FQGNSA. The CDR3 has 13 amino acids. CDR3 sequence reads: CASSLARSDEQYF. Written as DNA, the CDR3 is TGTGCCAGCAGCTTAGCGCGTTCCGACGAGCAGTACTTC.

This rearrangement joins TRBV4-3 to TRBJ1-5, with D tentatively TRBD1 (5 bases). V shed 0 bases and J shed 0 bases, with 15 bases lying between them. The CDR3 loop spans 18 amino acids. CDR1 and CDR2 (germline): LGHNA, YSLEER. The CDR3 loop reads CASSQDDPRQYSNQPQHF. CDR3 coding DNA: TGCGCCAGCAGCCAAGACGACCCCCGACAGTATAGCAATCAGCCCCAGCATTTT.

The chain combines TRBV20-1 with TRBJ1-1; D is possibly TRBD1 (5 bases). From germline, CDR1 is DFQATT and CDR2 SNEGSKA (reference sequence). V lost 6 bases and J 13 bases, leaving 15 bases between the germline ends. This CDR3 comprises 10 residues. CDR3 protein: CSASWGVIFF. The CDR3 DNA is TGCAGTGCCAGCTGGGGGGTGATTTTCTTT.

The rearrangement links TRBV10-2 to TRBJ2-7; 8 bases agree with TRBD1. CDR1 and CDR2 (germline): WSHSY, SAAADI. The junction had 9 bases not matched to a gene; V was cut back by 7 bases and J by 1 base. There are 15 residues in the CDR3. In DNA form, the CDR3 reads TGCGCCAGCATTAGAGGGACAGGTAGTTCCTACGAGCAGTACTTC. This codes for CASIRGTGSSYEQYF.

The J gene is TRBJ2-3, the V gene TRBV6-5; 9 bases line up with TRBD2. V shed 8 bases and J 2 bases; nucleotides not matched to a gene: 8. This CDR3 is built from 15 residues. The germline CDR1 and CDR2 sequences are MNHEY and SVGAGI. In DNA form, the CDR3 reads TGTGCCAGCTCCAACGCGGGGGGGTTCACAGATACGCAGTATTTT. The encoded protein is CASSNAGGFTDTQYF.

The rearrangement joins TRBV27 to TRBJ1-2; D is unclear. Trimming cost V 3 bases and J 8 bases, with 16 bases left between them. This CDR3 contains 14 residues. Germline lookup yields CDR1 MNHEY and CDR2 SMNVEV (reference sequence). Written as DNA, the CDR3 is TGTGCCAGCAGTTTTACCGCTGCGGGGAAGGGCTACACCTTC. Translated: CASSFTAAGKGYTF.

This rearrangement joins TRBV7-6 to TRBJ2-7, with D perhaps TRBD2 (5 bases). Germline assignment: CDR1 SGHVS and CDR2 FNYEAQ. The V and J ends lost 7 bases and 0 bases respectively, with 13 bases between them. CDR3 length: 14 amino acids. DNA of the CDR3: TGTGCCAGCAAGAGGGATCCCAGCTCCTACGAGCAGTACTTC. Translation gives CASKRDPSSYEQYF.

J is TRBJ1-2 and V is TRBV6-1; TRBD1 matches 7 bases. The CDR3 loop spans 14 amino acids. With 6 bases clipped from V and 0 bases from J, the junction kept 4 bases outside the gene matches. Germline V gene data show CDR1 as MNHNS and CDR2 as SASEGT. The CDR3 region is CASRGQEANYGYTF. The CDR3 region has the DNA TGTGCCAGCAGAGGACAGGAGGCTAACTATGGCTACACCTTC.

This clone was seen once. This chain uses TRBV7-3 with TRBJ2-2; possible D gene TRBD2, 5 bases. The CDR3 loop spans 15 amino acids. The germline V gene encodes CDR1 SGHTA and CDR2 FQGTGA. Trimming pared 5 bases from V and 2 bases from J, leaving 12 bases between. Here the CDR3 DNA reads TGTGCCAGCAGCCTTGGACTTTCTAACACCGGGGAGCTGTTTTTT. It specifies CASSLGLSNTGELFF. The variable domain in full, completed from reference TRBV7-3 and TRBJ2-2, reads GAGVSQTPSNKVTEKGKYVELRCDPISGHTALYWYRQSLGQGPEFLIYFQGTGAADDSGLPNDRFFAVRPEGSVSTLKIQRTERGDSAVYLCASSLGLSNTGELFFGEGSRLTVL.

This chain connects TRBV27 to TRBJ1-1; a possible D gene is TRBD1 (5 bases). CDR1 is MNHEY and CDR2 is SMNVEV in the germline V gene (reference sequence). CDR3 length: 15 amino acids. Trimming pared 6 bases from V and 9 bases from J, leaving 23 bases between. Written as DNA, the CDR3 is TGTGCCAGCAGCCTAGACGGTGTCGGGGGGAATCAAGCTTTCTTT. It codes for CASSLDGVGGNQAFF.

The chain recombines TRBV7-9 with TRBJ2-7; D uncertain. V lost 2 bases, J lost 0 bases, and 2 bases lay in between. Germline V lookup: CDR1 SEHNR, CDR2 FQNEAQ (reference sequence). The CDR3 is 12 amino acids. CDR3 DNA: TGTGCCAGCAGCTTACACTCCTACGAGCAGTACTTC. It specifies CASSLHSYEQYF.

This clone has a handful of counts. DNA for the CDR3: TGTGCCAGCAGCTTCAGAGGAACTGAAGCTTTCTTT. Translated, it gives CASSFRGTEAFF. V gene TRBV5-8 combines with J gene TRBJ1-1, with D unclear. CDR1 and CDR2 (germline): SGHTS, YDEGEE. The CDR3 has 12 residues. Trimming stripped 2 bases from V and 5 bases from J, with 7 bases between.

The chain links TRBV5-4 to TRBJ1-4; 7 nucleotides line up with TRBD1. Germline CDR1 reads SGHNT; CDR2 reads YYREEE (reference sequence). The ends lost 3 bases at V and 8 bases at J; junction bases unmatched: 13. The CDR3 is made up of 16 amino acids. Written as DNA, the CDR3 is TGTGCCAGCAGCTGGGGGGTCGACAGGGCCGGGGAAAAACTGTTTTTT. This encodes CASSWGVDRAGEKLFF.

The gene calls are TRBV9 and TRBJ1-1; D is ambiguous. The CDR3 is made up of 15 amino acids. V gave up 4 bases and J gave up 0 bases, with 13 bases separating them. CDR1 and CDR2 (germline): SGDLS, YYNGEE. The CDR3 loop reads CASSPGRLMNTEAFF. The CDR3, as DNA: TGTGCCAGCAGCCCTGGCAGGCTTATGAACACTGAAGCTTTCTTT.